This TCR beta chain is drawn from a study of cytomegalovirus exposure and HLA in healthy donors. Study-wide results and limits: A further, later analysis showed that HLA-associated TCR beta chains (compared with equally common others) were more clonally expanded. Per a later analysis, fewer than 20,000 TCR beta sequences showed association with HLA alleles at 0.05 false discovery rate. Sequencing likely produced, as an artifact, a cluster of highly shared sequence variants.

PCR used 60 Vbeta primers and 13 Jbeta primers. Assay used: immunoSEQ multiplex PCR; TCRdb lists only in-frame clones, some missing. The data show under 150,000 clones, roughly four fifths seen once. This clone appeared once. The antigen is undetermined. The clonotype was recovered from a man younger than 45 in good health and CMV-seronegative. Material: PBMCs.

The CDR3 bases are TGTGCCAGCAACCCGTTAACTTACGAGCAGTACTTC. Its protein product is CASNPLTYEQYF. The chain combines TRBV21-1 with TRBJ2-7; the table gives TRBD2 as D, unverified against the DNA. TRBV21-1 is a pseudogene. CDR3 size: 12 residues.